This T cell receptor (beta chain) was identified during a study of T-cell reconstitution after alpha-beta-depleted transplantation in children. This CDR3 contains 12 residues. Trimming removed 7 bases at V and 11 bases at J, with 14 bases between. Unique molecular identifiers were built into the TCRbeta library. From the PCR reads, TCRdb called clonotypes with MiXCR, one entry per CDR3 protein. The sample consists of hundreds of thousands of distinct CDR3 sequences, roughly 17% of them appearing once. This clonotype showed up many times. This chain joins TRBV12-3 or TRBV12-4 and TRBJ2-2; either TRBD1 or TRBD2 may supply D (5 bases each). Sample: PBMCs from the stem cell graft donor, taken from the stem cell graft. The clonotype originates from a human donor who donated a stem cell graft to a child with acute myeloid leukemia. CDR3: CASTYGTFELFF. The CDR3 DNA follows: TGTGCCAGCACCTATGGGACGTTCGAGCTGTTTTTT.